What follows are 30 T cell receptor beta chains derived from one specimen sequenced in a study of shared clonotypes between healthy human individuals. The protocol was immunoSEQ multiplex PCR, while the TCRdb copy is restricted to in-frame clones and leaves out a portion. This table holds about 1 million clones, more than 60% found once. The sample was memory CD4+ T cells sorted from blood. Sample subset: CD45RA-negative fraction. The source is a man younger than 35 in good health.

The rearrangement links TRBV25-1 to TRBJ1-2; D perhaps matches TRBD1 (5 bases). V dropped 6 bases and J dropped 3 bases, with 17 bases sitting between them. The germline CDR1 and CDR2 sequences are MGHDK and SYGVNS. The CDR3 is made up of 15 amino acids. CDR3 loop: CASSEGAGFDYGYTF. In DNA form, the CDR3 reads TGTGCCAGCAGCGAAGGGGCAGGGTTCGACTATGGCTACACCTTC.

This chain uses TRBV5-1 with TRBJ2-5, with D possibly being TRBD1 or TRBD2 (5 bases each). Trimming pared 3 bases from V and 1 base from J, leaving 10 bases between. Germline loops: CDR1 SGHRS, CDR2 YFSETQ. The CDR3 has 14 residues. The CDR3 loop reads CASSSEDTQETQYF. The CDR3 coding sequence is TGCGCCAGCAGCTCGGAGGACACCCAAGAGACCCAGTACTTC.

This clone has more than one count but fewer than ten. The chain couples TRBV9 to TRBJ2-1; 10 bases agree with TRBD1. The CDR3 has 16 amino acids. V gave up 4 bases and J gave up 7 bases; unmatched junction bases: 11. CDR1 is SGDLS, CDR2 YYNGEE, per germline. The DNA for the CDR3 is TGTGCCAGCAGCCCCCAACGGGGGACAGGGGTTAATGAGCAGTTCTTC. It codes for CASSPQRGTGVNEQFF.

J is TRBJ1-4 and V is TRBV6-1; no clear D. Trimming shortened V by 6 bases and J by 0 bases, and 8 bases separated the two germline ends. Germline values: CDR1 MNHNS, CDR2 SASEGT. The CDR3 is 14 amino acids. CDR3 loop: CASSAAATNEKLFF. In DNA, the CDR3 is TGTGCCAGCAGCGCAGCCGCAACTAATGAAAAACTGTTTTTT.

This chain links TRBV5-8 with TRBJ2-7; 7 bases match TRBD2. The CDR3 has 14 residues. Unmatched junction bases numbered 8, after V lost 1 base and J lost 7 bases. Germline V gene data show CDR1 as SGHTS and CDR2 as YDEGEE. CDR3 in amino acids: CASSLRRVGGEQYF. CDR3 nucleotides: TGTGCCAGCAGCTTGAGACGGGTCGGGGGGGAGCAGTACTTC.

This clone showed up just a few times. The chain joins TRBV5-1 to TRBJ2-2; D remains unclear. The V end was cut by 4 bases, the J end by 10 bases, with 8 bases between. This CDR3 region has 11 residues. Germline CDR1 SGHRS, CDR2 YFSETQ. The chain's CDR3 is CASSKAAELFF. CDR3 bases: TGCGCCAGCAGCAAGGCAGCGGAGCTGTTTTTT.

This sequence joins TRBV6-1 and TRBJ1-5; D is ambiguous. Trimming left V 2 bases short and J 11 bases short, with 7 bases between. There are 11 residues in the CDR3. Per germline, CDR1 MNHNS and CDR2 SASEGT. CDR3: CASSENDAQHF. In nucleotides, the CDR3 is TGTGCCAGCAGTGAAAACGACGCCCAGCATTTT.

The chain couples TRBV19 to TRBJ1-6, with D maybe TRBD1 (5 bases). CDR1 and CDR2 from the germline V gene are LNHDA and SQIVND (reference sequence). The CDR3 is made up of 16 amino acids. V lost 3 bases, J lost 0 bases, and 9 bases lay in between. This CDR3 is CASSMFGGSYNSPLHF. CDR3 DNA sequence: TGTGCCAGTAGTATGTTCGGGGGCTCCTATAATTCACCCCTCCACTTT.

This clone was picked up a small number of times. V usage is TRBV14 and J usage is TRBJ1-6; D unclear. Trimming shortened V by 1 base and J by 9 bases, and 7 bases separated the two germline ends. The CDR3 has 13 residues. Germline V CDR1 and CDR2: SGHDN, FVKESK. The chain's CDR3 is CASSQVGSSPLHF. The DNA for the CDR3 is TGTGCCAGCAGCCAAGTAGGCAGTTCACCCCTCCACTTT.

The V call is TRBV5-3, the J call TRBJ2-1, with 7 bases that match TRBD1. TRBV5-3 is treated as an ORF (open reading frame) with a function not yet certain. CDR3 size: 15 residues. J gave up 14 bases and V 4 bases, and 18 bases lay outside the gene matches. The CDR3 DNA is TGTGCCAGAAGCACCAAGACAGGGTTGCGCACAGCGGAGTTCTTC. Residues: CARSTKTGLRTAEFF.

A note on this clone: The junction shows a germline mismatch at one end, possibly a read error. This rearrangement joins TRBV30 to TRBJ2-1, with 10 bases that match TRBD1. The CDR3 has 13 amino acids. Per germline, CDR1 GTSNPN and CDR2 SVGIG (reference sequence). CDR3 bases: TGCACCGGGACAGGGGAGCGGGGCAATGAGCAGTTCTTC. Encoded protein: CTGTGERGNEQFF. The whole variable domain, remainder taken from reference TRBV30 and TRBJ2-1, is SQTIHQWPATLVQPVGSPLSLECTVEGTSNPNLYWYRQAAGRGLQLLFYSVGIGQISSEVPQNLSASRPQDRQFILSSKKLLLSDSGFYLCTGTGERGNEQFFGPGTRLTVL.

The DNA of the CDR3 is TGTGCCAGCAGACGGGAGGGCGCTATTAATGAGCAGTTCTTC. It yields the protein CASRREGAINEQFF. This chain uses TRBV2 with TRBJ2-1, with 8 bases that match TRBD2. V gave up 6 bases and J gave up 7 bases; unmatched junction bases: 8. There are 14 residues in the CDR3. In germline, CDR1 is SNHLY, CDR2 FYNNEI.

V is TRBV2 and J is TRBJ2-5; no clear D. The CDR3 length is 11 residues. Germline V CDR1 and CDR2: SNHLY, FYNNEI. The V gene lost 8 bases and the J gene lost 2 bases, with 6 bases spanning the gap. CDR3 amino acids: CASLFQETQYF. The CDR3 region has the DNA TGTGCCAGCCTCTTTCAAGAGACCCAGTACTTC.

V gene TRBV5-4 combines with J gene TRBJ1-1; D remains ambiguous. Per the germline V gene, CDR1 is SGHNT and CDR2 is YYREEE (reference sequence). This CDR3 is 16 amino acids long. Trimming removed 4 bases at V and 0 bases at J, with 16 bases between. The CDR3: CASSRGGLSVNTEAFF. CDR3 DNA sequence: TGTGCCAGCAGCCGTGGAGGCTTAAGTGTGAACACTGAAGCTTTCTTT.

The chain links TRBV9 to TRBJ2-6, with a possible D match to TRBD1 (6 bases). V gave up 4 bases and J gave up 0 bases, with 17 bases separating them. The CDR3 is 18 amino acids. The V gene's germline CDR1 is SGDLS and CDR2 YYNGEE. This CDR3 is CASSPRVQGSSGANVLTF. As DNA, the CDR3 is TGTGCCAGCAGCCCGAGGGTACAGGGTAGCTCTGGGGCCAACGTCCTGACTTTC.

V is TRBV2 and J is TRBJ1-2; possible D gene TRBD1, 5 bases. Between the trimmed V and J ends, which lost 3 bases and 1 base, there was a span of 12 bases. Germline assignment: CDR1 SNHLY and CDR2 FYNNEI. CDR3 length: 15 amino acids. The CDR3 DNA sequence: TGTGCCAGCAGTGATTGGGACGGCAATAACTATGGCTACACCTTC. It encodes CASSDWDGNNYGYTF.

There are a few counts of this clone. This chain links TRBV5-1 with TRBJ2-7; TRBD2 might be the D (7 bases). CDR3 size: 14 residues. CDR1 is SGHRS, CDR2 YFSETQ, per germline. The ends were cut back, 1 base at V and 5 bases at J, with 13 bases in the middle. The CDR3 reads CASSLSGGRDEQYF. The CDR3 coding sequence is TGCGCCAGCAGCTTGTCGGGGGGCCGGGACGAGCAGTACTTC.

This clone has more than one count but fewer than ten. The chain has TRBV27 and TRBJ1-1; TRBD1 might be the D (6 bases). V lost 7 bases to trimming and J lost 0 bases, with 9 bases between them. The CDR3 has 13 amino acids. The germline gives CDR1 MNHEY, CDR2 SMNVEV (reference sequence). The CDR3 region is CASKDRLNTEAFF. In nucleotides, the CDR3 is TGTGCCAGCAAAGACAGGCTGAACACTGAAGCTTTCTTT.

CDR3 sequence (DNA): TGTGCCAGCAGTCGGACAGTTTATGGCTACACCTTC. Protein sequence: CASSRTVYGYTF. The gene calls are TRBV7-2 and TRBJ1-2, with D tentatively TRBD1 (6 bases). Germline CDR1 reads SGHTA; CDR2 reads FQGNSA. Deletions cut 6 bases from V and 5 bases from J, with 10 bases between. The CDR3 spans 12 residues.

The V call is TRBV30, the J call TRBJ2-5; D possibly corresponds to TRBD2 (6 bases). The V gene lost 2 bases and the J gene lost 4 bases, with 17 bases spanning the gap. The germline V gene encodes CDR1 GTSNPN and CDR2 SVGIG (reference sequence). This CDR3 is built from 15 residues. CDR3 sequence: CAWSMMRGVIETQYF. CDR3 DNA sequence: TGTGCCTGGAGTATGATGCGGGGCGTCATAGAGACCCAGTACTTC.

This clone has only a few counts. This chain uses TRBV11-3 with TRBJ2-1; possibly TRBD1 for D (5 bases). V was pared by 5 bases and J by 8 bases, with 16 bases between. The CDR3 is 14 amino acids. The germline V gene encodes CDR1 SGHNT and CDR2 YENEEA. In DNA, the CDR3 is TGTGCCAGCAGCCTAGGGGCCGTTGGGGATGAGCAGTTCTTC. Translated, it gives CASSLGAVGDEQFF.

The rearrangement links TRBV6-1 to TRBJ1-5, with TRBD1 as a possible D gene (6 bases). Between the trimmed V and J ends, which lost 8 bases and 3 bases, there was a span of 14 bases. The CDR3 loop spans 14 amino acids. Germline V gene lookup returns CDR1 MNHNS and CDR2 SASEGT. CDR3 residues: CASGSRGNNQPQHF. For the CDR3, the DNA is TGTGCCAGCGGGTCCAGGGGAAACAATCAGCCCCAGCATTTT.

This clone was seen a few times. This chain links TRBV30 with TRBJ2-4; 15 bases map to TRBD2. CDR3 length: 14 residues. Germline V gene lookup returns CDR1 GTSNPN and CDR2 SVGIG (reference sequence). Trimming removed 1 base from V and 15 bases from J; junction bases left unmatched: 7. The CDR3 protein is CAWSDWTSGRAGYF. The CDR3, as DNA: TGTGCCTGGAGTGATTGGACTAGCGGGAGGGCCGGGTACTTC.

The CDR3 bases are TGTGCCAGCAGGGACGTCACCTACGAGCAGTACTTC. This translates into CASRDVTYEQYF. This chain links TRBV6-1 with TRBJ2-7, with D unclear. Germline CDR1 and CDR2: MNHNS and SASEGT. CDR3 length: 12 amino acids. Deletions cut 6 bases from V and 2 bases from J, with 8 bases between.

This chain uses TRBV6-6 with TRBJ1-1; a possible D gene is TRBD1 (5 bases). The CDR3 is 13 amino acids. V lost 5 bases and J lost 1, with 8 bases in between. Germline-derived CDR1 and CDR2 are MNHNY and SVGAGI (reference sequence). CDR3 bases: TGTGCCAGCAGTCGGGGGACGAACACTGAAGCTTTCTTT. Translation gives CASSRGTNTEAFF.

This clone was detected only a few times. The V call is TRBV9, the J call TRBJ2-7; TRBD1 might be the D (6 bases). Trimming removed 0 bases at V and 5 bases at J, with 9 bases between. This CDR3 region has 13 residues. Germline lookup yields CDR1 SGDLS and CDR2 YYNGEE. DNA for the CDR3: TGTGCCAGCAGCGTAGGTAAGGGGGACGAGCAGTACTTC. As protein: CASSVGKGDEQYF.

The rearrangement links TRBV15 to TRBJ1-5, with TRBD1 as a possible D gene (6 bases). There are 15 residues in the CDR3. Trimming left V 3 bases short and J 0 bases short, with 9 bases between. From germline, CDR1 is LNHNV and CDR2 YYDKDF (reference sequence). The CDR3 region has the DNA TGTGCCACCAGCAGCGGGGGGCCTAGCAATCAGCCCCAGCATTTT. This encodes CATSSGGPSNQPQHF.

The rearrangement joins TRBV4-1 to TRBJ2-7; TRBD2 matches at 11 bases. The CDR3 contains 16 residues. Per the germline V gene, CDR1 is MGHRA and CDR2 is YSYEKL. V was clipped by 4 bases and J by 1 base; unmatched bases: 6. CDR3 residues: CASSRLAGGGSYEQYF. The CDR3 coding sequence is TGCGCCAGCAGCCGATTAGCGGGAGGGGGTTCCTACGAGCAGTACTTC.

The J gene is TRBJ2-1, the V gene TRBV10-3, with D perhaps assigned TRBD1 or TRBD2 (5 bases each). This CDR3 has 14 amino acids. In germline, CDR1 is ENHRY, CDR2 SYGVKD. V was pared by 0 bases and J by 9 bases, with 12 bases between. In DNA, the CDR3 is TGTGCCATCAGTGAGTCAGGGGCTGAGGGTGAGCAGTTCTTC. It translates to CAISESGAEGEQFF.

There are a few counts of this clone. The chain carries TRBV28 and TRBJ1-6, with D perhaps matching TRBD1 (5 bases). Trimming removed 3 bases from V and 10 bases from J, with 19 bases in between. Germline V gene sequence: CDR1 MDHEN, CDR2 SYDVKM. This CDR3 is 16 amino acids long. This CDR3 reads CASSLGRDVSHSPLHF. CDR3 DNA: TGTGCCAGCAGTTTGGGAAGGGACGTATCTCACTCACCCCTCCACTTT. Looking up the rest from reference TRBV28 and TRBJ1-6 gives the full variable domain: DVKVTQSSRYLVKRTGEKVFLECVQDMDHENMFWYRQDPGLGLRLIYFSYDVKMKEKGDIPEGYSVSREKKERFSLILESASTNQTSMYLCASSLGRDVSHSPLHFGNGTRLTVT.